Listed here is a single T cell receptor beta chain. Its recognized antigen is unknown. No base quality information exists; no much larger clone differs at one position. In the prospective study, participants were roughly 18 to 95 years old, resided in about 25 geographic areas of the United States, and were enrolled through a virtual design. To assign participants to cohorts, the prospective study relied on clinical history that participants themselves reported in a screening survey and a study questionnaire. Exposed participants were defined as having been in contact with someone with a PCR-confirmed or clinician-diagnosed COVID-19 case within 2 weeks of study entry. Each participant in the prospective study had whole blood, serum and a nasopharyngeal or oropharyngeal swab collected by mobile phlebotomists. Prospective study participants could optionally give additional blood draws and questionnaires over a roughly 2-month period. Before DNA extraction, blood samples from the prospective study were shipped at room temperature or frozen.

Trimming leaves V shorter by 4 bases and J shorter by 6 bases, with the junction holding 3 bases beyond the gene matches. The CDR3 spans 13 residues, from the cysteine through the phenylalanine. The entry retains the CDR3 DNA only, 39 bases that are in frame from base 1. Reading the germline V gene (reference sequence) gives CDR1 LNHDA and CDR2 SQIVND. This sample stems from a study of blood T cell repertoires in COVID-19 (TCRdb year 2020). Regarding the complete study: Collaborator samples came from the United States, Italy and Spain and covered acute and convalescent phases of COVID-19. The material from the prospective study consisted of cDNA or gDNA derived from T cells, B-cell-depleted T cells, or PBMCs. Deeply sampled blood TCRbeta repertoires from subjects exposed to, actively infected with, or recovered from COVID-19 were included in the dataset. The repertoires were released in a freely available public database meant as a resource for research on the immune response to SARS-CoV-2. The samples were drawn from two sources: the first 160 participants of the ongoing ImmuneRACE study, and 1,200 or so subjects contributed by 6 global collaborators. The sample metadata nearly always contained a de-identified subject ID, COVID-19 status, age in years and sex. HLA class I and class II types, where available, came from metadata supplied by the sample provider rather than from assay-based typing.

TCRbeta CDR3 regions were amplified from genomic DNA using the immunoSEQ Assay, a bias-controlled multiplex PCR. On the study's bioinformatics: Nucleated cell counts per sample were estimated from amplification of reference gene primers within the assay. Sequence reads were collapsed and filtered to measure the absolute abundance of every unique TCRbeta CDR3 rearrangement. For each sample, productive Simpson clonality was calculated as the square root of Simpson's diversity index over productive rearrangements. The table comes from immuneACCESS by way of TCRdb, which keeps in-frame sequences with V and J called. Part of the clones is missing from these tables; in studies checked, under half for an unresolved V gene and the rest for unknown reasons. That table is the source of V, J and clone size, and D and trimming were worked out from the DNA. The sample table contains a few hundred thousand clones; only one count was recorded for roughly 80% of them. The top ten clonotypes cover around 5% of the sample.

Summary of the overall study and its limitations: The quantity of clinical and demographic metadata differed by source and by participant and was supplied without curation.

The sequencing input was PBMCs or T cells enriched from blood (not recorded which). This clonotype was obtained from a man aged 40-50 years who had been exposed to COVID-19. The sequence joins TRBV19 to TRBJ2-3, with 8 bases matching TRBD2. CDR3 sequence: CASSTGGVDTQYF. Read as DNA, the sequence is TGTGCCAGTAGTACCGGGGGGGTTGATACGCAGTATTTT.